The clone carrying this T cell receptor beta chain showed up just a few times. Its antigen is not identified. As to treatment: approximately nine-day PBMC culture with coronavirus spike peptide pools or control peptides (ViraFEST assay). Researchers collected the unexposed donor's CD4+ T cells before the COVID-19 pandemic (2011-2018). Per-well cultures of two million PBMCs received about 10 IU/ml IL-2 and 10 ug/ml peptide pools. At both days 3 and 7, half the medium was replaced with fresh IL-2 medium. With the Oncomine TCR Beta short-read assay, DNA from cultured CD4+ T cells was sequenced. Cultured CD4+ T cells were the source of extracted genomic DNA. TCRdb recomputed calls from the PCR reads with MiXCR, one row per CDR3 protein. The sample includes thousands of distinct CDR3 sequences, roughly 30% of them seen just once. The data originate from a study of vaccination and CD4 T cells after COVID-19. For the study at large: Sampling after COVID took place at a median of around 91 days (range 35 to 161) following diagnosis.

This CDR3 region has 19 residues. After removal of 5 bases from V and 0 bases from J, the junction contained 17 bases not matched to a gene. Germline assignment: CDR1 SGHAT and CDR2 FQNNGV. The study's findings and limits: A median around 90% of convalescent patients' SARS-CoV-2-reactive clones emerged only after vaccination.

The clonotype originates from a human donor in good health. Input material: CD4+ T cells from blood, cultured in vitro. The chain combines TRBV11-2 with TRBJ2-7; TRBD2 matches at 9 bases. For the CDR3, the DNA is TGTGCCAGCAGCGAACCGGGACTAGCAGCCCACCTTAGCTCCTACGAGCAGTACTTC. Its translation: CASSEPGLAAHLSSYEQYF.